What follows are 8 T cell receptor beta chains derived from one specimen sequenced in a study of molecular identifiers for immune sequencing clone quantification (dated by TCRdb to 2016 to 2019). Preparation of the library involved PCR. Instrument used: NextSeq 500. TCRdb trimmed public reads at Q25 via fastp, called clones via MiXCR and kept in-frame beta chains. For every CDR3 protein sequence, its rows merge into one entry that carries the most common genes and DNA. Here the sample has under 350,000 distinct CDR3 sequences; 24% occur a single time. The ten biggest clones cover approximately 0.74% of the sample. Sequencing was done on a sample of naive CD8+ T cells from blood, with Jurkat cell RNA spiked in. According to the study, the label for this sample's cell subset or site signals: FACS-sorted CD8+CD4-CCR7+CD45RA+ naive T cells. The receptors shown here come from a human donor in good health. Some libraries in this study had Jurkat cell RNA spiked in.

As to this clonotype: The conserved phenylalanine or tryptophan is not found at the CDR3 terminus, so this likely reflects a read error. This chain connects TRBV12-3 or TRBV12-4 to TRBJ2-3; a weak D match, TRBD2 (6 bases). This CDR3 contains 15 residues. V lost 4 bases to trimming and J lost 2 bases, with 13 bases between them. CDR3 sequence reads: CASSSGTPLTDTQYL. CDR3 sequence (DNA): TGTGCCAGCAGTTCCGGGACTCCACTCACAGATACGCAGTATCTT.

Note on this clonotype: It may be a read error: a sequence one base away is much more abundant. The rearrangement joins TRBV20-1 to TRBJ2-5; maybe TRBD2 (5 bases). This CDR3 contains 11 residues. Germline-derived CDR1 and CDR2 are DFQATT and SNEGSKA (reference sequence). CDR3 DNA sequence: TGCAGTGCTAGAGACGGGGAGACCCAGCACTTC. Protein product: CSARDGETQHF.

J is TRBJ2-7 and V is TRBV4-2; maybe TRBD1 (5 bases). Trimming removed 3 bases at V and 4 bases at J, with 13 bases between. Germline loops: CDR1 LGHNA, CDR2 YNFKEQ. The CDR3 covers 14 residues. The chain's CDR3 is CASSHYRTKYEQYF. Written as DNA, the CDR3 is TGTGCCAGCAGCCATTACAGGACCAAGTACGAGCAGTACTTC.

This rearrangement joins TRBV7-9 to TRBJ1-5, with unresolved D. Germline lookup yields CDR1 SEHNR and CDR2 FQNEAQ (reference sequence). Trimming removed 8 bases from V and 3 bases from J, with 8 bases in between. The CDR3 extends over 12 amino acids. CDR3 amino acids: CASRPINQPQHF. As DNA, the CDR3 is TGTGCCAGCCGCCCCATCAATCAGCCCCAGCATTTT.

In this sample, this clonotype turned up many times. This rearrangement joins TRBV28 to TRBJ2-7; 13 nucleotides agree with TRBD2. The CDR3 extends over 14 amino acids. The germline gives CDR1 MDHEN, CDR2 SYDVKM. J gave up 4 bases and V 5 bases, and 2 bases lay outside the gene matches. CDR3 residues: CASSLGLAGYEQYF. DNA of the CDR3: TGTGCCAGCAGTCTGGGACTAGCGGGATACGAGCAGTACTTC.

The V call is TRBV27, the J call TRBJ2-7, with D tentatively TRBD2 (5 bases). The CDR3 totals 15 residues. CDR1 and CDR2 (germline): MNHEY, SMNVEV (reference sequence). V was pared by 5 bases and J by 2 bases, with 16 bases between. Written as DNA, the CDR3 is TGTGCCAGCAGTCCCCCGGGCCAGGAGGCCTACGAGCAGTACTTC. Its translation: CASSPPGQEAYEQYF.

As concerns this clonotype: Sequence at one end of the junction differs from germline and may be a read error. The chain couples TRBV20-1 to TRBJ2-2; no reliable D call. The germline gives CDR1 DFQATT, CDR2 SNEGSKA (reference sequence). This CDR3 has 15 residues. For the CDR3, the DNA is TGCGGTGCTAGAGTAAGGAGTCGCGGCGAGGGGGAGCTGTTTTTT. Its translation is CGARVRSRGEGELFF.

This clonotype was counted between two and nine times. The V gene is TRBV6-5, the J gene TRBJ1-1; 7 bases fit TRBD1. Losses at the gene ends were 6 bases for V and 1 base for J; bases not matched to a gene: 20. Germline CDR1 reads MNHEY; CDR2 reads SVGAGI. The CDR3 runs to 19 residues. The CDR3 spells CASSPQGPSDSRANTEAFF. DNA for the CDR3: TGTGCCAGCAGCCCACAGGGGCCCTCCGACAGCAGAGCGAACACTGAAGCTTTCTTT.